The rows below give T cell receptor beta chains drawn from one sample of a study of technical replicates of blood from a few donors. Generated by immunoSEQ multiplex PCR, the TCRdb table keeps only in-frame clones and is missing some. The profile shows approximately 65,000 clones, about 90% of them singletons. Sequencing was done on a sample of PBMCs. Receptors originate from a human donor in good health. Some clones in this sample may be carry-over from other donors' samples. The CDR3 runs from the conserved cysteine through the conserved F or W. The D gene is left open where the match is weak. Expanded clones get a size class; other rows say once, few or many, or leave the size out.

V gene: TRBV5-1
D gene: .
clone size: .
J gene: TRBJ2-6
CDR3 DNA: TGCGCCAGCAGCCCTATGGGCACTGGGGCCAACGTCCTGACTTTC
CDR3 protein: CASSPMGTGANVLTF

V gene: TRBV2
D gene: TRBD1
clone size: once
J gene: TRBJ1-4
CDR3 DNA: TGTGCCAGCAGCGACAGGGGAACTAATGAAAAACTGTTTTTT
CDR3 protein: CASSDRGTNEKLFF

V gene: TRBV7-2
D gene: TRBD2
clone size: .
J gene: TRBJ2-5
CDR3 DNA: TGTGCCAGCAGCCCGGGGGGGGGACCCCAAGAGACCCAGTACTTC
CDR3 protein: CASSPGGGPQETQYF

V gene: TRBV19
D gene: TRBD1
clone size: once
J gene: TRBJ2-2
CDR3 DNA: TGTGCCAGTAGTTCCGGACAGGGGGCGGGGACCGGGGAGCTGTTTTTT
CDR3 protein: CASSSGQGAGTGELFF

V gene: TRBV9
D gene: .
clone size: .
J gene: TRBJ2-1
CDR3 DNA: TGTGCCAGCAGCCCGCGCTCAAGCTCCTACAATGAGCAGTTCTTC
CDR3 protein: CASSPRSSSYNEQFF

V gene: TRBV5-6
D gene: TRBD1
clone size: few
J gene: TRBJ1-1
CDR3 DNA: TGTGCCAGCAGCGGATGGACAGGGAACACTGAAGCTTTCTTT
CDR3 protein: CASSGWTGNTEAFF

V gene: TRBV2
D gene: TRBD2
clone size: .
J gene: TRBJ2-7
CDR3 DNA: TGTGCCAGCAGTAGCGGGAGTTCCTCCTACGAGCAGTACTTC
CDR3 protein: CASSSGSSSYEQYF

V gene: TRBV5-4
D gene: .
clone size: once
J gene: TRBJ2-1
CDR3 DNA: TGTGCCAGCAGCTACGGACAGCACAATGAGCAGTTCTTC
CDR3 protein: CASSYGQHNEQFF

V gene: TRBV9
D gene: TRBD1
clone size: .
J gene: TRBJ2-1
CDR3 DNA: TGTGCCAGCAGCGTACGACAGGGGGGGGTAAACAATGAGCAGTTCTTC
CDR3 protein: CASSVRQGGVNNEQFF

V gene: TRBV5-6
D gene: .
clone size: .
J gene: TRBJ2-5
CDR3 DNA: TGTGCCAGCAGCTTGGACGGAGGACAGCGAGGGGAGACCCAGTACTTC
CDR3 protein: CASSLDGGQRGETQYF

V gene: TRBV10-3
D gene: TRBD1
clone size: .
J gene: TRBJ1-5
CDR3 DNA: TGTGCCATCGCAGACCTACAGGGGGCAGGCCAGCCCCAGCATTTT
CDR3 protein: CAIADLQGAGQPQHF

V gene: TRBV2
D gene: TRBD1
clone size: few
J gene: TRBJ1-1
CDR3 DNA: TGTGCCAGCAAGTACAGGGGAAACACTGAAGCTTTCTTT
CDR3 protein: CASKYRGNTEAFF

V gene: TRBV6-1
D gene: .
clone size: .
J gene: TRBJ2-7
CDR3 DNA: TGTGCCAGCAGCGCCGGGTGGAAGGGGTACGAGCAGTACTTC
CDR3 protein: CASSAGWKGYEQYF

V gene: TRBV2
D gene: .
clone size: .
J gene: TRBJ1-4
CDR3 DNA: TGTGCCAGCAGGGATAGCCTCAAGGAAAAACTGTTTTTT
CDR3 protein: CASRDSLKEKLFF

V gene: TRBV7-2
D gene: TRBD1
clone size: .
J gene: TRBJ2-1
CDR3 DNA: TGTGCCACCAGGGGGCGGGGTGAGCAGTTCTTC
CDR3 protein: CATRGRGEQFF

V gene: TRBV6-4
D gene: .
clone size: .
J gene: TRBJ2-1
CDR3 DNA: TGTGCCAGCAGTGACGGGATGCTACCCCGAGCGTCCAGGGGTCGCTCCTACAATGAGCAGTTCTTC
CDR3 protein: CASSDGMLPRASRGRSYNEQFF

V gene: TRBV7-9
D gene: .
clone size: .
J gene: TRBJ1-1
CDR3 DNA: TGTGCCAGCAGCTTATGGGCATTAAACACTGAAGCTTTCTTT
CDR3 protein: CASSLWALNTEAFF

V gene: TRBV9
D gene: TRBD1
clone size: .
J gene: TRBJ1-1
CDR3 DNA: TGTGCCAGCAGCGGGCGGACAGGGACGAACACTGAAGCTTTCTTT
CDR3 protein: CASSGRTGTNTEAFF

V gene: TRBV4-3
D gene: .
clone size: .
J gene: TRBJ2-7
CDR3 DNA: TGCGCCAGCAGCCTCACACCGGGACTCACCTACGAGCAGTACTTC
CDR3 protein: CASSLTPGLTYEQYF

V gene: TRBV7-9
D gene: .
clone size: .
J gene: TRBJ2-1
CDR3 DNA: TGTGCCAGCATCTCAGGTGGGAGCTCCTACAATGAGCAGTTCTTC
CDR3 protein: CASISGGSSYNEQFF

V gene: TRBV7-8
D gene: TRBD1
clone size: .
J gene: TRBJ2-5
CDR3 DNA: TGTGCCAGCAGCGAGGGACAGGGGGCACAGGAGACCCAGTACTTC
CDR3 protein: CASSEGQGAQETQYF

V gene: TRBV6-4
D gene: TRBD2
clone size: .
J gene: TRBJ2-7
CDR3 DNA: TGTGCCAGCACCCAAGGCGGGAGGGCGGGTGAGCAGTACTTC
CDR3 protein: CASTQGGRAGEQYF

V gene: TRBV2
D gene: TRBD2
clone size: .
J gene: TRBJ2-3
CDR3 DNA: TGTGCCAGCAGTACCGGGACTAGCGGGGGCGGCGATACGCAGTATTTT
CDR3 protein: CASSTGTSGGGDTQYF

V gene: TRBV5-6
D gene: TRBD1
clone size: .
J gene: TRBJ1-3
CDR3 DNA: TGTGCCAGCAGCTTGGCACGGGACAGGGCTGGAAACACCATATATTTT
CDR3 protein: CASSLARDRAGNTIYF

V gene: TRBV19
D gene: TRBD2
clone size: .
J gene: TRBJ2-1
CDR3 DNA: TGTGCCAGTAGTGTACAGGGTTTCGGTTTAGCGGGAGTTAACTACAATGAGCAGTTCTTC
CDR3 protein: CASSVQGFGLAGVNYNEQFF

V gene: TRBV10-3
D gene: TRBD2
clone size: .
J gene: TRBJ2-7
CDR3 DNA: TGTGCCATCTCCCGCGGGAGCGACGAGCAGTACTTC
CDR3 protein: CAISRGSDEQYF

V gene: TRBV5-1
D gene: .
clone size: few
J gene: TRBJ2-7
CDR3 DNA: TGCGCCAGCAGCTTGACGGAGAGGTCCGAGCAGTACTTC
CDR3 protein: CASSLTERSEQYF

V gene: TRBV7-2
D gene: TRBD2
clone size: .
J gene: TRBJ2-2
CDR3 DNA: TGTGCCAGCAGCCCCGGACTAGGTGACGGGGAGCTGTTTTTT
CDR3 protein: CASSPGLGDGELFF

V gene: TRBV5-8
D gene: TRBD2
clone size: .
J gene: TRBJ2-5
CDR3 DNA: TGTGCCAGCAGCTCCGGGACTAGCGGGGGCCAAGAGACCCAGTACTTC
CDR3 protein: CASSSGTSGGQETQYF

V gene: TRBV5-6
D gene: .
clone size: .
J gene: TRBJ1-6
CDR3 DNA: TGTGCCAGCAGTTTAGACAGATATAATTCACCCCTCCACTTT
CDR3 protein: CASSLDRYNSPLHF

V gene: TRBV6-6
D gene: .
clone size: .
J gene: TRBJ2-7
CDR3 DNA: TGTGCCAGCAGGATAGCGAGCAACTACGAGCAGTACTTC
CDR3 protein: CASRIASNYEQYF

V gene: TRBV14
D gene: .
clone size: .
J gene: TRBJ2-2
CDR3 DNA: TGTGCCAGCAGCCAAGGAAAGGCGGAGCCCGGGGAGCTGTTTTTT
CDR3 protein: CASSQGKAEPGELFF

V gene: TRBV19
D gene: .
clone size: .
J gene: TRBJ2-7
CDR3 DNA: TGTGCCAGTAGTTCCGAGTCACAGGCCCACTACGAGCAGTACTTC
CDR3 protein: CASSSESQAHYEQYF

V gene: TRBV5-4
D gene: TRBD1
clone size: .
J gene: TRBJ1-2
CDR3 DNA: TGTGCCAGCAGAGACAGGGTAGGCGGTGGCTACACCTTC
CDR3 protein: CASRDRVGGGYTF

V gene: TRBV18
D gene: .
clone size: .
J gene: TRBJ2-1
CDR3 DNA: TGTGCCAGCTCACCAGGGCTCAATTCGGCACAGAATGAGCAGTTCTTC
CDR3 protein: CASSPGLNSAQNEQFF

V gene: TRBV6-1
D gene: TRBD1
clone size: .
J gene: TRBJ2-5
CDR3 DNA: TGTGCCAGCACTGACGGACAGGGGGAGACCCAGTACTTC
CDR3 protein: CASTDGQGETQYF

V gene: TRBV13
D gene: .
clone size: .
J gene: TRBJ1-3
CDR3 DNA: TGTGCCAGCAGCCGCGGGGGGCGGAGCTCTGGAAACACCATATATTTT
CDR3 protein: CASSRGGRSSGNTIYF

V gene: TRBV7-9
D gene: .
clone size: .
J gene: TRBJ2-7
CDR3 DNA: TGTGCCAGCAGCTTAGTTGGGGGCGCAGACGAGCAGTACTTC
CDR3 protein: CASSLVGGADEQYF

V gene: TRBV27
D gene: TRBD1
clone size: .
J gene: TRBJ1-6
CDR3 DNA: TGTGCCAGCACGGACAGGGCTCAGAATTCACCCCTCCACTTT
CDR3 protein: CASTDRAQNSPLHF

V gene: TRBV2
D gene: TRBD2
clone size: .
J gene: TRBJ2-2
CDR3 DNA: TGTGCCAGCAGTGCGGGACTAGGGGGGGGCACCGGGGAGCTGTTTTTT
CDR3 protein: CASSAGLGGGTGELFF

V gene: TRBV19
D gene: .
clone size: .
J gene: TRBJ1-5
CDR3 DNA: TGTGCCAGTAGTCCCCCGTCGGGGATTAGCAATCAGCCCCAGCATTTT
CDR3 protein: CASSPPSGISNQPQHF

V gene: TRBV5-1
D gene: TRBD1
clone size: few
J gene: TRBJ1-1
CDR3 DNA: TGCGCCAGCAGCTATGGACAGGGCGGGCACACTGAAGCTTTCTTT
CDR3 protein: CASSYGQGGHTEAFF

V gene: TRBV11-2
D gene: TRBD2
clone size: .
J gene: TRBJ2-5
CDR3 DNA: TGTGCCAGCACCCCGGGGGCTAGCGGGAAAGAGACCCAGTACTTC
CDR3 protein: CASTPGASGKETQYF

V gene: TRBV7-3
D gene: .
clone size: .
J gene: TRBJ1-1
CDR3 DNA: TGTGCCAGCAGCTTAAGGAGCACTGAAGCTTTCTTT
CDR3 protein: CASSLRSTEAFF

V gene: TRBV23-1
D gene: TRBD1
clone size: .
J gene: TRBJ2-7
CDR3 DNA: TGCGCCAGCAGTCATCCTCGTGGACAGGGTCGGGGCGAGCAGTACTTC
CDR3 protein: CASSHPRGQGRGEQYF

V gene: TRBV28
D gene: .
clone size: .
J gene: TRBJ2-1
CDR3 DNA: TGTGCCAGCAGTTTATGGCGGAGACTGACCTACAATGAGCAGTTCTTC
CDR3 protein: CASSLWRRLTYNEQFF

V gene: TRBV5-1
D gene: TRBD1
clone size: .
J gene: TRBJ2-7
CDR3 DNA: TGCGCCAGCAGCTTCACCGCCGGAGACAGGGGGCAGTACGAGCAGTACTTC
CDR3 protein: CASSFTAGDRGQYEQYF

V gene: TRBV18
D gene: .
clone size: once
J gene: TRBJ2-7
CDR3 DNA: TGTGCCAGCTCACCATCAGGGGCGTCCTACGAGCAGTACTTC
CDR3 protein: CASSPSGASYEQYF

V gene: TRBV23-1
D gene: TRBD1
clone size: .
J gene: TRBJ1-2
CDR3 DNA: TGCGCCAGCAGTCGATCTGCGGGACAGGGGAGCTATGGCTACACCTTC
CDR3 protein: CASSRSAGQGSYGYTF

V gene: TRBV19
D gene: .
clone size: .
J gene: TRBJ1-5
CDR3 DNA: TGTGCCAGTAGTATCTCGGGTCATTTCAATCAGCCCCAGCATTTT
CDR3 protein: CASSISGHFNQPQHF

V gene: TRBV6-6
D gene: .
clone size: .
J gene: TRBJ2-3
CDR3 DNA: TGTGCCAGCAGTTACTCCGACACTCGCACAGATACGCAGTATTTT
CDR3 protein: CASSYSDTRTDTQYF

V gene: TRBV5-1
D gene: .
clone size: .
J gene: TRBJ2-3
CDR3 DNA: TGCGCCAGCAGCTCGGGTGCATCTTCGCAGTATTTT
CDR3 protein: CASSSGASSQYF

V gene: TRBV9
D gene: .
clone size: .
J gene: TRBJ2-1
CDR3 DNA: TGTGCCAGCAGCGTGGTCCAGGTAGGCAATGAGCAGTTCTTC
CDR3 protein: CASSVVQVGNEQFF

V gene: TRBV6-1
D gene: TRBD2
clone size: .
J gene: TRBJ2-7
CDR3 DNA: TGTGCCAGCAGTGTTGTTTCGGCGGGAGGGGCCTACGAGCAGTACTTC
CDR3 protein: CASSVVSAGGAYEQYF

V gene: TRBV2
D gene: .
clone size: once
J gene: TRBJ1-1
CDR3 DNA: TGTGCCAGCAGTGTATGGGACCAGGGGGAAGCTTTCTTT
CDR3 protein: CASSVWDQGEAFF

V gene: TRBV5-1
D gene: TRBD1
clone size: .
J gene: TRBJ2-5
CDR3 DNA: TGCGCCAGCAGCATTGACAGGGGGCCGAAGACCCAGTACTTC
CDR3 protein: CASSIDRGPKTQYF

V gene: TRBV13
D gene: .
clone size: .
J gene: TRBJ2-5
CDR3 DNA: TGTGCCAGCAGGCCGGAGGGTACGCGGGTAGAGACCCAGTACTTC
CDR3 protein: CASRPEGTRVETQYF

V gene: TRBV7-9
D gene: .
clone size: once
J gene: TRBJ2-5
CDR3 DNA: TGTGCCAGCAGCTTAAGGCAGGGAGAGACCCAGTACTTC
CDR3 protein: CASSLRQGETQYF